This T cell receptor beta chain came from a study of blood T cell repertoires in COVID-19. Authors' data handling: Estimation of nucleated cell counts relied on the amplification of reference gene primers. The repertoire was sequenced with immunoSEQ multiplex PCR; TCRdb's copy has only in-frame clones and lacks some. V, J and clone size were drawn from that table, and D and trimming were deduced from the DNA. The top ten hold just over 2% of the sample, which has approximately 97,000 clones, approximately 86% seen once. Germline assignment: CDR1 GTSNPN and CDR2 SVGIG (reference sequence). The length of the CDR3 is 13 residues. V lost 1 base, J lost 10 bases, and 11 bases lay in between.

The sequencing input was peripheral blood. The chain recombines TRBV30 with TRBJ1-6; D not resolved. The sequence came from a man aged 45-65 years with COVID-19, enrolled during active disease. The CDR3 here is CAWSDFGGSPLHF. As DNA, the CDR3 is TGTGCCTGGAGTGACTTTGGAGGGTCACCCCTCCACTTT.